Reported below is one T cell receptor beta chain. This CDR3 is 13 amino acids long. V was pared by 8 bases and J by 3 bases, with 14 bases between. This sample was taken from a study of blood T cell repertoires in COVID-19. Those enrolled in Seattle joined during active infection and were followed longitudinally afterward. Sequencing was performed with immunoSEQ multiplex PCR; in TCRdb, only in-frame clones are kept and a portion is missing. The sample comprises some 270,000 clones, 70% to 90% of which are singletons, and 0.7% to 1% rests with the top ten. The chain couples TRBV12-3 or TRBV12-4 to TRBJ2-7, with D hard to call. What was sequenced was peripheral blood. The receptor's source is a human donor with COVID-19, enrolled during active disease. The donor label of this sample is uncertain. The CDR3 DNA reads as TGTGCCAGCTGCTCCCTTGAGTGCTACGAGCAGTACTTC. It yields the protein CASCSLECYEQYF.